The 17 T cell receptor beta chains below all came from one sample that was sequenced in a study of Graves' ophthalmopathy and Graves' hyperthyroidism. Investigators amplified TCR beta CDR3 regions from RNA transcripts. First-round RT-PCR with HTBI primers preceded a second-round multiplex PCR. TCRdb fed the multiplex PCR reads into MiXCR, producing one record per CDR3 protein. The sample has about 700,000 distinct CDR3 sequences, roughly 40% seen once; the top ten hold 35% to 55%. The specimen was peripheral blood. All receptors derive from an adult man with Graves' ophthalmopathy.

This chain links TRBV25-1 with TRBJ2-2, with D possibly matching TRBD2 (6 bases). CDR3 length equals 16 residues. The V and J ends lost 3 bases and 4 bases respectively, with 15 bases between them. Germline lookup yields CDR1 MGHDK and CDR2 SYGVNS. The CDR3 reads CASSDLWGGGTGELFF. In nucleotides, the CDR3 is TGTGCCAGCAGTGACTTGTGGGGAGGTGGCACCGGGGAGCTGTTTTTT.

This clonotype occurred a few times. The CDR3 DNA reads TGTGCCAGCAGCCCAGGGACAGGGACAATTGGGTCGGTCGTTAATCAGCCCCAGCATTTT. Residues: CASSPGTGTIGSVVNQPQHF. This chain uses TRBV7-9 with TRBJ1-5; 9 nucleotides match TRBD1. Germline V CDR1 and CDR2: SEHNR, FQNEAQ (reference sequence). This CDR3 region has 20 residues. Unmatched junction bases numbered 21, after V lost 5 bases and J lost 4 bases.

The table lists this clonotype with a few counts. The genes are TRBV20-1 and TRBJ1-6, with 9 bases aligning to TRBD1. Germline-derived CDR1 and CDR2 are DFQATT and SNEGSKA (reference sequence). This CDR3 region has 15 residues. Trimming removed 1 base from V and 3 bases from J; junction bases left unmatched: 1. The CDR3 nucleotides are TGCAGTGCTAGAGTGGGACAGGGCTATAATTCACCCCTCCACTTT. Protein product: CSARVGQGYNSPLHF.

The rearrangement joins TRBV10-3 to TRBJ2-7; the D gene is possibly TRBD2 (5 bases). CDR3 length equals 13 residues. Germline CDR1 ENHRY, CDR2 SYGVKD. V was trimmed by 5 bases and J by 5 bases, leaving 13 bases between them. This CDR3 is CAISYRRLDEQYF. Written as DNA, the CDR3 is TGTGCCATCAGTTATCGGAGGTTGGACGAGCAGTACTTC.

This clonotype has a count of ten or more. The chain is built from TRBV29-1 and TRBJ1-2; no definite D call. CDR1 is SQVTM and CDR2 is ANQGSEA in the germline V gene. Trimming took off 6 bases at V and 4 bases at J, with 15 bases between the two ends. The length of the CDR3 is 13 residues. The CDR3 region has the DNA TGCAGCGTAATAGACCAGCCTGGCTATGGCTACACCTTC. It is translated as CSVIDQPGYGYTF.

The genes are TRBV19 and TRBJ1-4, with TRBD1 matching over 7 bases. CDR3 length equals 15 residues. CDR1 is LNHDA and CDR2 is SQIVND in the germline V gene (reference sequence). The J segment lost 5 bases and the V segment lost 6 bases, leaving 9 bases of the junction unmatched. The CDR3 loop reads CASRDPGQLNEKLFF. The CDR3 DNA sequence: TGTGCCAGTAGGGATCCGGGACAGCTAAATGAAAAACTGTTTTTT.

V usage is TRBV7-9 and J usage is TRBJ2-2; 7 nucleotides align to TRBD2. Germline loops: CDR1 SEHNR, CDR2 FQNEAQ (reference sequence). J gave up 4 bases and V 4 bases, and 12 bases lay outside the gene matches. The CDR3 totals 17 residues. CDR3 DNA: TGTGCCAGCAGCTCCCCTGTAGGACTAGGCGGCACCGGGGAGCTGTTTTTT. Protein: CASSSPVGLGGTGELFF.

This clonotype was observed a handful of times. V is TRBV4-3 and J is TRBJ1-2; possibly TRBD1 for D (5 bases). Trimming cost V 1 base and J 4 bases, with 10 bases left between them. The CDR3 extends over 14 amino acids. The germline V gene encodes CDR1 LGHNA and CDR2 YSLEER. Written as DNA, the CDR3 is TGCGCCAGCAGCCAAGTTGAGGGGTCCTATGGCTACACCTTC. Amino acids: CASSQVEGSYGYTF.

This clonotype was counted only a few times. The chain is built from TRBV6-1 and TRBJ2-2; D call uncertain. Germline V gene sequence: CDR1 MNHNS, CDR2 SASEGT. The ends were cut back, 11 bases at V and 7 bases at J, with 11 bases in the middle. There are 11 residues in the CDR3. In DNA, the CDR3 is TGTGCCTCGTGGATCGACGGGGAGCTGTTTTTT. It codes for CASWIDGELFF.

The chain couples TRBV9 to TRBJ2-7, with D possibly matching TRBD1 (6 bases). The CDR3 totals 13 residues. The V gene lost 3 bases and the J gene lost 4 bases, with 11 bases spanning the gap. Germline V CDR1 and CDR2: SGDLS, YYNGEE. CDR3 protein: CASSAIQGYEQYF. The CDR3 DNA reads TGTGCCAGCAGCGCTATACAGGGTTACGAGCAGTACTTC.

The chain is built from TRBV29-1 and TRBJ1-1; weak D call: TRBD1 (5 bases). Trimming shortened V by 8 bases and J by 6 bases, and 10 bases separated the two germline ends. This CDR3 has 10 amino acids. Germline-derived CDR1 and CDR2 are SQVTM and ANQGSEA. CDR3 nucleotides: TGCAGCTTGACAGAGGCTGAAGCTTTCTTT. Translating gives CSLTEAEAFF.

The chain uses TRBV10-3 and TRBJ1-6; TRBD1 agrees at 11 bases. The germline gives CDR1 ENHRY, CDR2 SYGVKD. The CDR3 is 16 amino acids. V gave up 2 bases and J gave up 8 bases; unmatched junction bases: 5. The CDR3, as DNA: TGTGCCATCAGTGAGGGACCGGGACAGGGGGATTCACCCCTCCACTTT. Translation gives CAISEGPGQGDSPLHF.

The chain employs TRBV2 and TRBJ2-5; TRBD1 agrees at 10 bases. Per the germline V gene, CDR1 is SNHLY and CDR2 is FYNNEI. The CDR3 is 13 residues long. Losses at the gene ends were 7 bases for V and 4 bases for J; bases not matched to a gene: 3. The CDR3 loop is CASTGQGVETQYF. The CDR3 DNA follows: TGTGCCAGCACTGGACAGGGGGTAGAGACCCAGTACTTC. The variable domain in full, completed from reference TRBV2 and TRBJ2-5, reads EPEVTQTPSHQVTQMGQEVILRCVPISNHLYFYWYRQILGQKVEFLVSFYNNEISEKSEIFDDQFSVERPDGSNFTLKIRSTKLEDSAMYFCASTGQGVETQYFGPGTRLLVL.

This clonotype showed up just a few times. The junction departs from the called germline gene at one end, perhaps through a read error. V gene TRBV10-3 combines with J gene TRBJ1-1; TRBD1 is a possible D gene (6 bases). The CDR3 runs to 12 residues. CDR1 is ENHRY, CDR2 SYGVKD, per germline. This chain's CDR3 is CASSPAGQWAFF. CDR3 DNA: TGTGCCAGCAGTCCGGCGGGACAATGGGCTTTCTTT.

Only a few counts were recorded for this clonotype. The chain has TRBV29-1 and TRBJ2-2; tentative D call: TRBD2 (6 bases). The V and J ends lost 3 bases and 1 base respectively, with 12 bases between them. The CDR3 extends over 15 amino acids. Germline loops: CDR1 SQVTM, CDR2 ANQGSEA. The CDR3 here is CSVEDRGLNTGELFF. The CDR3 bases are TGCAGCGTTGAGGATAGGGGACTGAACACCGGGGAGCTGTTTTTT.

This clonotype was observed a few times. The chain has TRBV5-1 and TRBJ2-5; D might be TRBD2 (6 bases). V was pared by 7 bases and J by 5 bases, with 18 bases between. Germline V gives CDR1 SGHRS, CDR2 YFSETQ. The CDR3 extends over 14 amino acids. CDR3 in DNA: TGCGCCAGCGCCCTCCCGGGGGTGGAGGAGACCCAGTACTTC. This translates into CASALPGVEETQYF.

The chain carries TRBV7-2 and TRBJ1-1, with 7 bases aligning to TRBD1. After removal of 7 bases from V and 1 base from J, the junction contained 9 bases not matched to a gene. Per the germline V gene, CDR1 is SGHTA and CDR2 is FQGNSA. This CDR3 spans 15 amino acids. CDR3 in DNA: TGTGCCAGCAAGGAATGGGGGACAGAGAACACTGAAGCTTTCTTT. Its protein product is CASKEWGTENTEAFF.